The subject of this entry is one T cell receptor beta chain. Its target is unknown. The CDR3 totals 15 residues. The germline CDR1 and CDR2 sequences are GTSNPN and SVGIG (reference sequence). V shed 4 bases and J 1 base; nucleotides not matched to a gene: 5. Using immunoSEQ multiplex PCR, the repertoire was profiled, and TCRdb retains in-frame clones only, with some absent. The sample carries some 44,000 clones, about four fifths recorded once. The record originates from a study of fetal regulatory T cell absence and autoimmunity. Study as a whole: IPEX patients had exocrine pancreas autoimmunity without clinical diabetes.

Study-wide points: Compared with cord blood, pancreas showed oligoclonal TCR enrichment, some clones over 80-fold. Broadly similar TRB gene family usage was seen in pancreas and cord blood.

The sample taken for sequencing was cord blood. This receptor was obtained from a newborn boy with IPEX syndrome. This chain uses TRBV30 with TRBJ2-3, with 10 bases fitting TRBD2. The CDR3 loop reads CAWTSGGRRTDTQYF. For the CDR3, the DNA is TGTGCCTGGACTAGCGGGGGCCGGCGCACAGATACGCAGTATTTT.